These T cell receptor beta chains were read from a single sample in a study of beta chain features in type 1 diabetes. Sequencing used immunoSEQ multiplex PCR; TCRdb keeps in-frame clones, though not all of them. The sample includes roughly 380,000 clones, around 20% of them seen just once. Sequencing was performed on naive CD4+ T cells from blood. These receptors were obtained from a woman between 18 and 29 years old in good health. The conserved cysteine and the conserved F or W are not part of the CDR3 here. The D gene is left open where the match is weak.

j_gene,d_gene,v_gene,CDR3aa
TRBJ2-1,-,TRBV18,ASSPSGTGYNEQF
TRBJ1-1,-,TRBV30,AFCRASGTEAF
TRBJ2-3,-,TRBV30,AWRWGRWPTDTQY
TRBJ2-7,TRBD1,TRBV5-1,ASSLTGGTYEQY
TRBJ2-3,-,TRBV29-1,SVEAQRGRGPISTDTQY
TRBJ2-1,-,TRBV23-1,ASSQSWQEPYNEQF
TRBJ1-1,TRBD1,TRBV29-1,SVAGRGTMNTEAF
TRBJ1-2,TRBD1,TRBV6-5,ASSTGQGSYGYT
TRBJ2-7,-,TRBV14,ASSQTLLGEQY
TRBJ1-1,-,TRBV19,ASSPGIGTEAF
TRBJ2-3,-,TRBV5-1,ASSWAGSTDTQY
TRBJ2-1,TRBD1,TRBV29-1,SGSGQGARNEQF
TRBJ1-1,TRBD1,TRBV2,ASSVRQGSTEAF
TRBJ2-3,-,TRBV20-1,SPWGADTQY
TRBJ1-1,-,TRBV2,ASRQGYTEAF
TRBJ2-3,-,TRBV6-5,ASSSKRTQY
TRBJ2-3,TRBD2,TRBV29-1,SVDRGGRDTQY
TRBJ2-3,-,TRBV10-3,AIRDSLRTDTQY
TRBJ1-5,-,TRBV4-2,ASSQDPGIHQPQH
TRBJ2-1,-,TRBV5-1,ASSLEGVYNEQF
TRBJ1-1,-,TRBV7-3,ASSAQMNTEAF
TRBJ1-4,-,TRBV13,ASAGPGGEKLF
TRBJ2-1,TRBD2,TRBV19,ASSIELASEQF
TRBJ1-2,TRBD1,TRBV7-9,ASSVDRAVYGYT
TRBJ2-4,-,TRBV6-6,ASTGQNIQY
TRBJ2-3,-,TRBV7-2,ASSPPGLPDTQY
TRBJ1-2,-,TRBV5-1,ASSGGGQLDGYT
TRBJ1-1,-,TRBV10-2,ASSEMLGVGTEAF
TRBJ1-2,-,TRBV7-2,ASSLEGVTLSGGYT
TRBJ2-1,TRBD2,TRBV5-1,ASSLGLAGGTYNEQF
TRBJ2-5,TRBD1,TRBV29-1,SGYQGAGETQY
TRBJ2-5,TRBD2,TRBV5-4,ASSSGGPETQY
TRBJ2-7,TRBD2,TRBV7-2,ASSLGLLTSGVSYEQY
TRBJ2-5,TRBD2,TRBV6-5,ASRLTSGGEETQY
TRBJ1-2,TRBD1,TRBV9,ASSQPDRGGIT
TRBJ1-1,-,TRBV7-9,ASSLVPVNTEAF